These T cell receptor beta chains were read from a single sample in a study of T cell responses to AZD1222 COVID-19 vaccine. Here immunoSEQ multiplex PCR was the method, and the copy in TCRdb shows in-frame clones only, minus some. Here the sample spans about 180,000 clones, almost 90% being singletons. This specimen was peripheral blood, taken on day 0 of AZD1222 vaccination. The receptors were sampled from an adult in good health. CDR3s include the opening cysteine and the closing phenylalanine or tryptophan. The D gene is left open where the match is weak. Size values are once, few and many counts, or a class for expanded clones, and some rows have none.

V,size,J,D,DNA,CDR3
TRBV4-1,.,TRBJ2-2,.,TGCGCCAGCAGCGAGTGGGCGAACACCGGGGAGCTGTTTTTT,CASSEWANTGELFF
TRBV30,few,TRBJ2-3,.,TGTGCCTGGAAACAACTAGGGGAAAGTAAGCAGTATTTT,CAWKQLGESKQYF
TRBV7-3,.,TRBJ1-4,.,TGTGCCAGCACCCAACCCAGCGGGACACTCTATAATGAAAAACTGTTTTTT,CASTQPSGTLYNEKLFF
TRBV6-6,.,TRBJ2-3,.,TGTGCCAGCAGTTACGGGCAGGCAATCACAGATACGCAGTATTTT,CASSYGQAITDTQYF
TRBV18,.,TRBJ1-4,.,TGTGCCAGCTCGCTCGACCTCCTCTCAACTAATGAAAAACTGTTTTTT,CASSLDLLSTNEKLFF
TRBV6-5,.,TRBJ1-1,.,TGTGCCAGCAGTTACGAGGCAGGGTCGAGCACTGAAGCTTTCTTT,CASSYEAGSSTEAFF
TRBV30,.,TRBJ2-7,TRBD1,TGTGCCTGGAGTGGAGACAGGGTCATCTACGAGCAGTACTTC,CAWSGDRVIYEQYF
TRBV18,.,TRBJ2-1,.,TGTGCCAGCTCACCGGTAGGAGGCATAAACAATGAGCAGTTCTTC,CASSPVGGINNEQFF
TRBV6-4,.,TRBJ1-2,TRBD1,TGTGCCAGCAGTGACACGAACCCCCCGGACAGGGGCGCCTATAGAGGCTATGGCTACACCTTC,CASSDTNPPDRGAYRGYGYTF
TRBV6-5,few,TRBJ1-4,.,TGTGCCAGCAGACCCCTCCAGCGAGGTAAAGAAAAACTGTTTTTT,CASRPLQRGKEKLFF
TRBV2,.,TRBJ1-4,TRBD1,TGTGCCAGCAGCCGACAGGGCTTAAATGAAAAACTGTTTTTT,CASSRQGLNEKLFF
TRBV14,.,TRBJ2-1,TRBD2,TGTGCCAGCAGCCACCCGGGACTACCTGACAATGAGCAGTTCTTC,CASSHPGLPDNEQFF
TRBV5-6,.,TRBJ2-3,.,TGTGCCAGCAGCAGCAGAGGGACACGCTTCCCAGATACGCAGTATTTT,CASSSRGTRFPDTQYF
TRBV5-8,.,TRBJ1-1,.,TGTGCCAGCAGCTTGGCCGAATTTGGGGGGAACACTGAAGCTTTCTTT,CASSLAEFGGNTEAFF
TRBV5-1,.,TRBJ1-3,TRBD1,TGCGCCAGCAGCCTCGATCCGGGACAGGCCGGAAACACCATATATTTT,CASSLDPGQAGNTIYF
TRBV6-4,.,TRBJ2-2,.,TGTGCCAGCAGTGACTCGGGACAGAACACCGGGGAGCTGTTTTTT,CASSDSGQNTGELFF
TRBV11-2,.,TRBJ1-6,.,TGTGCCAGCAGTTTGGTACGCGACAGGTCAAATTCACCCCTCCACTTT,CASSLVRDRSNSPLHF
TRBV5-1,.,TRBJ1-5,.,TGCGCCAGCAGCTTGAGAGGGGATTACAATCAGCCCCAGCATTTT,CASSLRGDYNQPQHF
TRBV5-1,.,TRBJ1-1,.,TGCGCCAGCAGCCTCGGACAGAAGAACACTGAAGCTTTCTTT,CASSLGQKNTEAFF
TRBV11-2,.,TRBJ1-2,.,TGTGCCAGCAGCTTCCCAGGCCAAAACTATGGCTACACCTTC,CASSFPGQNYGYTF
TRBV6-5,few,TRBJ2-3,.,TGTGCCAGCAGTCCACAGGCCGGGGGCACAGATACGCAGTATTTT,CASSPQAGGTDTQYF
TRBV10-3,.,TRBJ2-1,TRBD2,TGTGCCATCCGTGAGAGCGGGGGGGCCGGTAACAATGAGCAGTTCTTC,CAIRESGGAGNNEQFF
TRBV3-1/TRBV3-2,.,TRBJ1-1,TRBD1,TGTGCCAGCAGCCAAGACGGTGGCGGGACAGCCAACACTGAAGCTTTCTTT,CASSQDGGGTANTEAFF
TRBV7-9,.,TRBJ1-1,.,TGTGCCAGCAGCCTCCGGGACGTGGCCTTTGAAGCTTTCTTT,CASSLRDVAFEAFF
TRBV5-8,.,TRBJ1-4,TRBD1,TGTGCCAGCAGCTCGACAGGGGACGGCCGATTAGGTGAAAAACTGTTTTTT,CASSSTGDGRLGEKLFF
TRBV27,.,TRBJ2-7,.,TGTGCCAGCAGCACGGGGATAACAGTTGAGCAGTACTTC,CASSTGITVEQYF
TRBV5-1,.,TRBJ1-2,.,TGCGCCAGCAGCCCCCTAGCCGGGACCTATGGCTACACCTTC,CASSPLAGTYGYTF
TRBV7-9,.,TRBJ1-4,.,TGTGCCAGCAGCTCAACACAGGAAAAACTGTTTTTT,CASSSTQEKLFF
TRBV27,.,TRBJ2-7,.,TGTGCCAGCAAACAGGATCAAAGCTCCTACGAGCAGTACTTC,CASKQDQSSYEQYF
TRBV19,.,TRBJ1-5,.,TGTGCCAGTAGTAGGATTCAGGGCTCGGGCAATCAGCCCCAGCATTTT,CASSRIQGSGNQPQHF
TRBV7-6,once,TRBJ1-3,.,TGTGCCAGCAGCTTTGGTCAATCTGGAAACACCATATATTTT,CASSFGQSGNTIYF
TRBV7-6,few,TRBJ1-6,.,TGTGCCAGCAGCTTAGCGAGGGGTAATAATTCACCCCTCCACTTT,CASSLARGNNSPLHF
TRBV5-1,.,TRBJ1-5,.,TGCGCCAGCAGCTTGGGCACCCTTAGCAATCAGCCCCAGCATTTT,CASSLGTLSNQPQHF
TRBV5-1,.,TRBJ1-1,.,TGCGCCAGCAGCTTGAGTACCCAGGGGAGGTGGGGCACTGAAGCTTTCTTT,CASSLSTQGRWGTEAFF
TRBV3-1/TRBV3-2,.,TRBJ2-1,.,TGTGCCAGCAGCCAATCTAGCTCCTACAATGAGCAGTTCTTC,CASSQSSSYNEQFF
TRBV5-5,.,TRBJ2-7,.,TGTGCCAGCAGCCCCGGGGCAGGGTCCTACGAGCAGTACTTC,CASSPGAGSYEQYF
TRBV7-3,.,TRBJ2-5,.,TGTGCCAGCAGCTTAACCCCCAGGGTCGGAGAGACCCAGTACTTC,CASSLTPRVGETQYF
TRBV27,.,TRBJ1-6,.,TGTGCCAGCAGTTCCCGGCCCCCCAGCTCCTATAATTCACCCCTCCACTTT,CASSSRPPSSYNSPLHF
TRBV7-9,.,TRBJ2-1,TRBD2,TGTGCCAGCAGCTTAGTGGCTAGCGGGGGAGACAATGAGCAGTTCTTC,CASSLVASGGDNEQFF
TRBV3-1/TRBV3-2,once,TRBJ2-5,TRBD2,TGTGCCAGCAGCCATCGGCGGGGGGGCCAAGAGACCCAGTACTTC,CASSHRRGGQETQYF
TRBV13,.,TRBJ2-3,.,TGTGCCAGCAGCGCCTCCGGGGGCGGGGTATTAAGCACAGATACGCAGTATTTT,CASSASGGGVLSTDTQYF
TRBV4-1,.,TRBJ2-7,TRBD2,TGCGCCAGCAGCCACCCTAGCGGGAGCTCCTACGAGCAGTACTTC,CASSHPSGSSYEQYF
TRBV19,few,TRBJ2-7,.,TGTGCCAGTAGTATAGTCCCCCAGGTCGGTACCACCTACGAGCAGTACTTC,CASSIVPQVGTTYEQYF
TRBV10-1,once,TRBJ2-3,TRBD1,TGCGCCAGCGGACAGGGGAGCACAGATACGCAGTATTTT,CASGQGSTDTQYF